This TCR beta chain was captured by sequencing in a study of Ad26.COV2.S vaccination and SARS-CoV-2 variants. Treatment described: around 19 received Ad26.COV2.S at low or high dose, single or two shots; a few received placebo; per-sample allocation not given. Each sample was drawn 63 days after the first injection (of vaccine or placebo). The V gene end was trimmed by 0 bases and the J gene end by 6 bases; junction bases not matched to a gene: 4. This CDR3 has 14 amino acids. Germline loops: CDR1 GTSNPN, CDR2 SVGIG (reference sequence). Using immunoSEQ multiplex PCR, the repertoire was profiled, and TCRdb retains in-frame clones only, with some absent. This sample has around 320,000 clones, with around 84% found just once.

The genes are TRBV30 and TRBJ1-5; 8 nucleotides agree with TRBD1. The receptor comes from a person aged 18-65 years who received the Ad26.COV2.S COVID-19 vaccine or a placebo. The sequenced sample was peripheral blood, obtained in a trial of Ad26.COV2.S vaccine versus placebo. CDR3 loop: CAWSVGQGFQPQHF. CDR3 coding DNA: TGTGCCTGGAGTGTAGGACAGGGTTTTCAGCCCCAGCATTTT.